This TCR beta chain is drawn from a study of vaccination and CD4 T cells after COVID-19. Study summary: As a positive control, some control cultures were given a CEFX pool, while others were given an HIV-1 Nef pool or no peptide. Findings and caveats of the study: The median number of SARS-CoV-2-reactive clonotypes increased from roughly 21 to 40, a change that did not reach significance.

The Oncomine TCR Beta short-read assay sequenced DNA from cultured CD4+ T cells. In TCRdb, the PCR reads were re-called with MiXCR into one record per CDR3 protein. The sample holds 20,000 to 25,000 distinct CDR3 sequences, approximately 57% seen once. V shed 8 bases and J shed 2 bases, with 14 bases lying between them. The CDR3 is made up of 14 amino acids. Per the germline V gene, CDR1 is SEHNR and CDR2 is FQNEAQ (reference sequence). Concerning this clonotype itself: What it binds is not known.

Treatment of the sample: approximately 11-day PBMC culture with coronavirus spike peptide pools or control peptides (ViraFEST assay). Under the ViraFEST approach, antigen-specific T cells were expanded with peptide pools and TCRs subsequently sequenced. The genes are TRBV7-9 and TRBJ2-3; D is tentatively TRBD1 or TRBD2 (5 bases each). This TCR was sampled from a human donor who received a COVID-19 vaccine. Material: CD4+ T cells from blood, cultured in vitro, obtained after SARS-CoV-2 vaccination. In DNA, the CDR3 is TGTGCCAGCGGGACGGGGCGGTACACAGATACGCAGTATTTT. Translated, it gives CASGTGRYTDTQYF.